This T cell receptor (beta chain) was observed in a study of regulatory T cells in long-lasting Graves disease. Across the study: Graves' disease counted as persistent after over 5 years of antithyroid drugs with positive TSH receptor antibodies. Findings and caveats of the study: The study found TRBV28, TRBJ1-2 and TRBJ2-5 favored in persistent disease.

To note about this clonotype: The antigen remains unidentified.

The TCR beta library used iRepertoire HTBI primers with Arm-PCR amplification of CDR3. TCRdb recomputed calls from the multiplex PCR reads with MiXCR, one row per CDR3 protein. The sample holds a few hundred thousand distinct CDR3 sequences, 23% seen once. As to time point: persistent/refractory GD, antithyroid drugs over 5 years with positive TRAb. Isolated PBMC RNA provided the starting material for the TCR library. Trimming left V 0 bases short and J 5 bases short, with 11 bases between. Germline V gene sequence: CDR1 SGDLS, CDR2 YYNGEE. CDR3 length equals 14 residues. This TCR came from a female donor with Graves disease. Sequenced here: peripheral blood mononuclear cells (PBMCs), sampled when the disease was refractory, from a patient treated with antithyroid drugs. This chain joins TRBV9 and TRBJ2-5; possibly TRBD1 or TRBD2 for D (6 bases each). CDR3 nucleotide sequence: TGTGCCAGCAGCGTAGCCACAGGGAGGGAGACCCAGTACTTC. As protein: CASSVATGRETQYF.